The next 13 T cell receptor beta chains were all read from a single sample in a study of T cells in Graves' hyperthyroidism and ophthalmopathy. Researchers took RNA transcripts and amplified the TCR beta CDR3 regions from them. Primed by the HTBI set, a first-round RT-PCR was run on the TCR CDR3. MiXCR was run by TCRdb on the multiplex PCR reads, yielding one entry per CDR3 protein. This sample has approximately 300,000 distinct CDR3 sequences, with roughly a fifth found just once. Sequenced sample: blood. These receptors were obtained from a man between 50 and 59 years old with Graves' ophthalmopathy.

This clonotype has ten or more counts. The J gene is TRBJ2-7, the V gene TRBV7-8; 9 bases fit TRBD2. Trimming removed 0 bases from V and 5 bases from J; junction bases left unmatched: 5. CDR1 is SGHVS and CDR2 is FQNEAQ in the germline V gene. CDR3 length equals 15 residues. The CDR3 sequence is CASSLALAGENEQYF. The CDR3 region has the DNA TGTGCCAGCAGCTTAGCGTTAGCGGGAGAGAACGAGCAGTACTTC.

This clonotype was seen a handful of times. This chain links TRBV29-1 with TRBJ2-5; 7 bases agree with TRBD1. This CDR3 contains 13 residues. Losses at the gene ends were 4 bases for V and 5 bases for J; bases not matched to a gene: 7. CDR1 is SQVTM, CDR2 ANQGSEA, per germline. The CDR3 loop is CSVGVTGAETQYF. DNA of the CDR3: TGCAGCGTTGGGGTCACAGGGGCGGAGACCCAGTACTTC. Variable domain in full (rest from reference TRBV29-1 and TRBJ2-5): SAVISQKPSRDICQRGTSLTIQCQVDSQVTMMFWYRQQPGQSLTLIATANQGSEATYESGFVIDKFPISRPNLTFSTLTVSNMSPEDSSIYLCSVGVTGAETQYFGPGTRLLVL.

This clonotype was found many times. CDR3: CASSFPGRASDEQYF. CDR3 nucleotide sequence: TGTGCCAGCAGCTTCCCCGGGAGGGCCAGCGACGAGCAGTACTTC. This chain links TRBV7-8 with TRBJ2-7, with TRBD2 matching 8 bases. The CDR3 contains 15 residues. Germline CDR1 SGHVS, CDR2 FQNEAQ. The V and J ends lost 3 bases and 5 bases, in that order; junction bases with no gene match: 9.

This clonotype was seen repeatedly, ten times or more. The V gene is TRBV2, the J gene TRBJ1-1; 8 bases align to TRBD1. V gave up 4 bases and J gave up 0 bases; unmatched junction bases: 7. The CDR3 consists of 16 residues. Germline CDR1 reads SNHLY; CDR2 reads FYNNEI. Here the CDR3 DNA reads TGTGCCAGCAGTGCCCAGGGGGCGGGAGTGAACACTGAAGCTTTCTTT. This translates into CASSAQGAGVNTEAFF.

The rearrangement joins TRBV19 to TRBJ2-2; 8 nucleotides agree with TRBD1. The CDR3 length is 15 residues. The J segment lost 0 bases and the V segment lost 6 bases, leaving 3 bases of the junction unmatched. Germline V gives CDR1 LNHDA, CDR2 SQIVND (reference sequence). CDR3 protein: CASREDRANTGELFF. The CDR3 nucleotides read TGTGCCAGTAGGGAGGACAGGGCGAACACCGGGGAGCTGTTTTTT.

This clonotype has only a few counts. The chain employs TRBV14 and TRBJ2-1, with 15 positions matching TRBD2. Germline V gives CDR1 SGHDN, CDR2 FVKESK. After removal of 3 bases from V and 6 bases from J, the junction contained 9 bases not matched to a gene. The CDR3 loop spans 18 amino acids. CDR3 protein: CASSQLSGTSGRFNEQFF. The CDR3 bases are TGTGCCAGCAGCCAGCTTTCCGGGACTAGCGGGAGGTTCAATGAGCAGTTCTTC.

This clonotype was detected ten times or more. The rearrangement uses TRBV27 and TRBJ1-5; 11 bases match TRBD1. V lost 2 bases and J lost 7; bases outside the gene matches: 1. This CDR3 has 14 amino acids. Germline CDR1 and CDR2: MNHEY and SMNVEV (reference sequence). CDR3 bases: TGTGCCAGCAGTTTAGGGACAGGGGGACAGCCCCAGCATTTT. Translated, it gives CASSLGTGGQPQHF.

In this sample, this clonotype turned up a few times. This chain joins TRBV28 and TRBJ1-5; TRBD1 aligns across 7 bases. V trimming: 8 bases; J trimming: 6 bases; junction bases outside the gene matches: 10. The V gene's germline CDR1 is MDHEN and CDR2 SYDVKM. The CDR3 covers 14 residues. The CDR3 protein is CASGSTGVGQPQHF. Written as DNA, the CDR3 is TGTGCCAGCGGGTCAACAGGGGTGGGTCAGCCCCAGCATTTT.

This clonotype was recorded a few times. This rearrangement joins TRBV20-1 to TRBJ2-1; 10 bases map to TRBD2. J lost 4 bases, V lost 3 bases, and 12 bases had no gene match. Germline V gene data show CDR1 as DFQATT and CDR2 as SNEGSKA (reference sequence). The CDR3 is 17 residues long. The CDR3 DNA is TGCAGTGCTAGTGCTGACTTCAGGACTAGCGGTTACAATGAGCAGTTCTTC. Protein product: CSASADFRTSGYNEQFF.

This clonotype occurred many times. The chain employs TRBV28 and TRBJ2-3, with a possible D match to TRBD1 (6 bases). Germline V gene data show CDR1 as MDHEN and CDR2 as SYDVKM. The CDR3 is made up of 16 amino acids. V was cut by 5 bases and J by 3 bases, with 18 bases left in between. CDR3 amino acids: CASSPWQGLGTDTQYF. CDR3 DNA: TGTGCCAGCAGTCCCTGGCAGGGGTTGGGGACAGATACGCAGTATTTT.

J is TRBJ1-5 and V is TRBV6-5; TRBD1 is a possible D gene (5 bases). Germline CDR1 MNHEY, CDR2 SVGAGI. The CDR3 sequence is 15 residues long. V lost 2 bases to trimming and J lost 7 bases, with 15 bases between them. The CDR3 nucleotides read TGTGCCAGCAGTTACAAGGGGTTCTTAGAACAGCCCCAGCATTTT. It translates to CASSYKGFLEQPQHF.

The rearrangement uses TRBV14 and TRBJ2-5; 9 nucleotides align to TRBD1. Per germline, CDR1 SGHDN and CDR2 FVKESK. With 4 bases clipped from V and 4 bases from J, the junction kept 10 bases outside the gene matches. The CDR3 is 16 residues long. The chain's CDR3 is CASSLSGQGLRETQYF. In nucleotides, the CDR3 is TGTGCCAGCAGCCTTTCAGGACAGGGGTTGCGAGAGACCCAGTACTTC.

This clonotype was recorded a few times. This chain joins TRBV5-1 and TRBJ2-4; D may be TRBD1 (6 bases). Germline CDR1 is SGHRS and CDR2 is YFSETQ. The CDR3 is 16 residues long. V shed 4 bases and J shed 0 bases, with 14 bases lying between them. The DNA for the CDR3 is TGCGCCAGCAGCCTCAGGACAGATATAGCCAAAAACATTCAGTACTTC. Its protein is CASSLRTDIAKNIQYF.